These T cell receptor beta chains were read from a single sample in a study of T cell changes during pregnancy in multiple sclerosis. TCRdb's table, derived via immunoSEQ multiplex PCR, lists solely in-frame clones and lacks some. The repertoire consists of roughly 69,000 clones, with about 91% occurring once and the leading ten covering 0.29%. Sequencing was performed on CD4+ T cells from peripheral blood mononuclear cells, taken in the third trimester of pregnancy. These receptors were collected from a female donor in good health, enrolled as a control in a pregnancy study. Both conserved end residues are part of each CDR3. D genes are given only for firm matches. Rows may omit the clone size; those that give it use once, few, many or a size class.

size | J | V | D | DNA | CDR3
. | TRBJ1-1 | TRBV27 | . | TGTGCCAGCACCACGACACGGAACACTGAAGCTTTCTTT | CASTTTRNTEAFF
. | TRBJ2-3 | TRBV7-2 | TRBD2 | TGTGCCAGCAGCACAAGCGGGGGACCCACAGATACGCAGTATTTT | CASSTSGGPTDTQYF
. | TRBJ1-1 | TRBV6-1 | . | TGTGCCAGCAGTGAGAGGCGGGCAGGACAGCCCCTTGAAGCTTTCTTT | CASSERRAGQPLEAFF
. | TRBJ2-3 | TRBV10-1 | TRBD2 | TGCGCCAGCAGTGAGTTCGGTCTAGCGGGTCCGTTGAAGGCGCAGTATTTT | CASSEFGLAGPLKAQYF
. | TRBJ1-4 | TRBV7-9 | . | TGTGCCAGCAGCTTATGGTGGGGAGTGGATGAAAAACTGTTTTTT | CASSLWWGVDEKLFF
once | TRBJ2-3 | TRBV28 | TRBD2 | TGTGCCAGCATCGCTAGCGGGGGGAAAGATACGCAGTATTTT | CASIASGGKDTQYF
. | TRBJ2-3 | TRBV11-3 | TRBD2 | TGTGCCAGCAGCAAAGGGGTTAGCGGGGGGGGAGGCACAGATACGCAGTATTTT | CASSKGVSGGGGTDTQYF
. | TRBJ2-7 | TRBV4-2 | TRBD2 | TGTGCCAGCAGCCAAGGGCCTAGCGGGGGGGCCGGTCACGAGCAGTACTTC | CASSQGPSGGAGHEQYF
. | TRBJ1-5 | TRBV7-2 | . | TGTGCCAGCAGCTTAGAACGGAGCAATCAGCCCCAGCATTTT | CASSLERSNQPQHF
. | TRBJ1-3 | TRBV4-3 | . | TGCGCCAGCAGCCAAGAGGCAGCTGGAAACACCATATATTTT | CASSQEAAGNTIYF
. | TRBJ1-2 | TRBV6-1 | . | TGTGCCAGCAGTGAACCACGAGCGTATGGCTACACCTTC | CASSEPRAYGYTF
. | TRBJ2-1 | TRBV19 | TRBD2 | TGTGCCAGTAGTATAGGATGGCGGGGGAGGAGCTCCTACAATGAGCAGTTCTTC | CASSIGWRGRSSYNEQFF
. | TRBJ2-1 | TRBV7-9 | TRBD2 | TGTGCCAGCAGCTTAGCCCTAGCGGGGTTCGCCAATGAGCAGTTCTTC | CASSLALAGFANEQFF
. | TRBJ2-7 | TRBV5-1 | . | TGCGCCAGCAGCCAATACCTCGCGAGGGCCGCCTACGAGCAGTACTTC | CASSQYLARAAYEQYF
. | TRBJ1-1 | TRBV10-3 | . | TGTGCCATGCGCCCATCACTGAACACTGAAGCTTTCTTT | CAMRPSLNTEAFF
. | TRBJ1-3 | TRBV5-6 | TRBD1 | TGTGCCAGCACCATGACAGGGGCTGGAAACACCATATATTTT | CASTMTGAGNTIYF
. | TRBJ1-1 | TRBV7-2 | . | TGTGCCAGCACCCCTGCAGGGCTGAAGACTGAAGCTTTCTTT | CASTPAGLKTEAFF
once | TRBJ2-3 | TRBV9 | TRBD2 | TGTGCCAGCAGCGTACCCGGGGGGGCCCCGCCAGATACGCAGTATTTT | CASSVPGGAPPDTQYF
. | TRBJ2-3 | TRBV5-6 | TRBD1 | TGTGCCAGCAGCTTGGGACAGGGAGATACGCAGTATTTT | CASSLGQGDTQYF
. | TRBJ2-4 | TRBV7-2 | TRBD1 | TGTGCCAGCAGCTCGAGGACAGGGGGTGCCAAAAACATTCAGTACTTC | CASSSRTGGAKNIQYF
. | TRBJ1-2 | TRBV13 | . | TGTGCCAGCAGCTCCCGTGGGGGGAGTGGCTACACCTTC | CASSSRGGSGYTF
. | TRBJ1-1 | TRBV15 | . | TGTGCCACCAGCAGAGATATAGGGGTGAACATGGCAGCTTTCTTT | CATSRDIGVNMAAFF
. | TRBJ1-2 | TRBV14 | . | TGTGCCAGCAGCCAAGAGAGTCTTAACTATGGCTACACCTTC | CASSQESLNYGYTF
. | TRBJ2-2 | TRBV4-2 | . | TGTGCCAGCAGCCAAGAAGTCGGGGGATCCACCGGGGAGCTGTTTTTT | CASSQEVGGSTGELFF
. | TRBJ2-1 | TRBV20-1 | . | TGCAGTGTTTCGACAGAGAATGAGCAGTTCTTC | CSVSTENEQFF
. | TRBJ1-1 | TRBV7-2 | TRBD1 | TGTGCCAGCAGCTTAGGACAGGGGAGGTACACTGAAGCTTTCTTT | CASSLGQGRYTEAFF
once | TRBJ1-1 | TRBV5-1 | TRBD1 | TGCGCCAGCAGCCTACAGGGGCCGAACACTGAAGCTTTCTTT | CASSLQGPNTEAFF
. | TRBJ1-2 | TRBV4-3 | TRBD1 | TGCGCCAGCAGCCGCGACTCAGGGGGCGCAAACTATGGCTACACCTTC | CASSRDSGGANYGYTF
. | TRBJ1-2 | TRBV4-2 | TRBD1 | TGTGCCAGCAGCCACCCGACAGGGGTTAACTATGGCTACACCTTC | CASSHPTGVNYGYTF
. | TRBJ1-1 | TRBV15 | TRBD1 | TGTGCCACCAGCCGGGACAGGGTCTTCATGAACACTGAAGCTTTCTTT | CATSRDRVFMNTEAFF
. | TRBJ1-5 | TRBV30 | TRBD1 | TGTGCCTGGAGTCAAAACAGGGGAAATCAGCCCCAGCATTTT | CAWSQNRGNQPQHF